What follows is one T cell receptor (beta chain) and its context. Trimming stripped 2 bases from V and 0 bases from J, with 5 bases between. The CDR3 sequence is 13 residues long. CDR1 SNHLY and CDR2 FYNNEI come from the germline V gene. Profiling relied on immunoSEQ multiplex PCR, and the TCRdb table lists in-frame clones only, not all of them. The table includes about 170,000 clones, approximately 85% detected once. This sample is drawn from a study of blood T cell repertoires in COVID-19. This sequence was found in an elderly man with COVID-19, enrolled during active disease. Sequenced sample: peripheral blood. V gene TRBV2 combines with J gene TRBJ2-7; D not resolved. Here the CDR3 reads CASSEPFSYEQYF. DNA of the CDR3: TGTGCCAGCAGTGAACCGTTCTCCTACGAGCAGTACTTC.